One and the same sample provided the 21 T cell receptor beta chains below, sequenced in a study of beta chain features in type 1 diabetes. All of the isolated RNA was reverse transcribed, so expressed TCRB transcripts were sequenced. Here immunoSEQ multiplex PCR was the method, and the copy in TCRdb shows in-frame clones only, minus some. The sample carries under 250,000 clones, under 13% recorded once. Sequencing input: central memory CD4+ T cells from blood. Every receptor here comes from a man aged 18 to 30 in good health.

The chain carries TRBV5-6 and TRBJ2-1; perhaps D is TRBD1 or TRBD2 (5 bases each). The germline gives CDR1 SGHDT, CDR2 YYEEEE. V was trimmed by 3 bases and J by 12 bases, leaving 19 bases between them. The CDR3 sequence is 14 residues long. CDR3 nucleotide sequence: TGTGCCAGCAGCTCGGGACGGCGAAGTACAGGGCAGTTCTTC. This sequence encodes CASSSGRRSTGQFF.

The rearrangement joins TRBV11-3 to TRBJ2-4; D not certain. Trimming took off 2 bases at V and 1 base at J, with 12 bases between the two ends. This CDR3 region has 16 residues. CDR1 and CDR2 (germline): SGHNT, YENEEA. The CDR3 DNA reads TGTGCCAGCAGCTTAAAGCGTCAGCCCGCCAAAAACATTCAGTACTTC. Its protein product is CASSLKRQPAKNIQYF.

V is TRBV5-4 and J is TRBJ2-3, with 9 bases lining up with TRBD1. Germline V gives CDR1 SGHNT, CDR2 YYREEE (reference sequence). Losses at the gene ends were 4 bases for V and 5 bases for J; bases not matched to a gene: 5. This CDR3 is 14 amino acids long. The CDR3 bases are TGTGCCAGCAGCACAGGGGGCGCATTAGATACGCAGTATTTT. Its protein product is CASSTGGALDTQYF.

The sample holds a few counts of this clone. Other nucleotide sequences in the sample specify the same CDR3. The J gene is TRBJ2-5, the V gene TRBV5-1; D is unclear. Germline CDR1 is SGHRS and CDR2 is YFSETQ. V dropped 2 bases and J dropped 5 bases, with 4 bases sitting between them. The CDR3 extends over 11 amino acids. CDR3 protein: CASSLTETQYF. CDR3 coding DNA: TGCGCCAGCAGCTTAACCGAGACCCAGTACTTC.

This clone was counted many times. The chain uses TRBV9 and TRBJ2-2, with a tentative D call TRBD2 (6 bases). Germline CDR1 reads SGDLS; CDR2 reads YYNGEE. V was cut by 0 bases and J by 0 bases, with 9 bases left in between. CDR3 length: 16 residues. CDR3 residues: CASSVVGTSNTGELFF. DNA for the CDR3: TGTGCCAGCAGCGTAGTTGGGACTTCGAACACCGGGGAGCTGTTTTTT.

Only a few counts were recorded for this clone. The rearrangement uses TRBV29-1 and TRBJ2-3, with D possibly matching TRBD2 (6 bases). Germline assignment: CDR1 SQVTM and CDR2 ANQGSEA. This CDR3 spans 15 amino acids. V lost 6 bases and J 0 bases, leaving 16 bases between the germline ends. CDR3 DNA sequence: TGCAGCGTGGAGCCCCGGGAGCCTAGCACAGATACGCAGTATTTT. The encoded protein is CSVEPREPSTDTQYF.

This clone was seen a handful of times. The V and J genes are TRBV25-1 and TRBJ2-7; D not certain. Trimming left V 6 bases short and J 6 bases short, with 9 bases between. The germline V gene has CDR1 MGHDK and CDR2 SYGVNS. This CDR3 is built from 11 residues. This chain's CDR3 is CASSTPGEQYF. DNA of the CDR3: TGTGCCAGCAGCACCCCCGGCGAGCAGTACTTC.

The rearrangement joins TRBV2 to TRBJ2-5, with 7 bases aligning to TRBD2. The V segment lost 6 bases and the J segment 4 bases; nucleotides outside the gene matches: 8. This CDR3 has 14 residues. The germline CDR1 and CDR2 sequences are SNHLY and FYNNEI. The CDR3 protein is CASRDPSGTETQYF. The DNA of the CDR3 is TGTGCCAGCAGAGATCCCAGCGGGACAGAGACCCAGTACTTC.

In its sample, this clone was seen a few times. This chain links TRBV10-3 with TRBJ2-7; 8 bases are shared with TRBD1. Germline loops: CDR1 ENHRY, CDR2 SYGVKD. Losses at the gene ends were 4 bases for V and 5 bases for J; bases not matched to a gene: 4. The CDR3 is 13 amino acids. CDR3 DNA sequence: TGTGCCATCAGTGTGACAGGGGCGGACGAGCAGTACTTC. Translated, it gives CAISVTGADEQYF.

The CDR3 bases are TGCAGCGTCAAGGACGGCGGACACAATCAGCCCCAGCATTTT. Its translation is CSVKDGGHNQPQHF. V and J are TRBV29-1 and TRBJ1-5; D possibly corresponds to TRBD1 (5 bases). The germline CDR1 and CDR2 sequences are SQVTM and ANQGSEA. Trimming removed 6 bases from V and 3 bases from J, with 15 bases in between. This CDR3 contains 14 residues.

This clone was detected only a few times. The V gene is TRBV29-1, the J gene TRBJ2-1, with a weak D call TRBD1 (6 bases). The CDR3 spans 16 residues. Germline V gene lookup returns CDR1 SQVTM and CDR2 ANQGSEA. The V end was cut by 6 bases, the J end by 7 bases, with 25 bases between. CDR3 in amino acids: CSVSKGDGVLWNEQFF. For the CDR3, the DNA is TGCAGCGTATCTAAGGGGGACGGGGTACTCTGGAATGAGCAGTTCTTC.

This CDR3 is CASSATSGSYEQYF. The CDR3 DNA follows: TGTGCCAGCAGCGCGACTAGCGGGAGTTACGAGCAGTACTTC. The rearrangement uses TRBV9 and TRBJ2-7, with 12 bases fitting TRBD2. The CDR3 consists of 14 residues. Germline V lookup: CDR1 SGDLS, CDR2 YYNGEE. Trimming took 3 bases from V and 4 from J; bases not matched to a gene: 2.

The chain combines TRBV9 with TRBJ2-5; 7 bases agree with TRBD1. The V and J ends lost 0 bases and 5 bases, in that order; junction bases with no gene match: 7. The CDR3 has 15 residues. Germline CDR1 SGDLS, CDR2 YYNGEE. CDR3 loop: CASSVAQGVLETQYF. The CDR3 DNA reads as TGTGCCAGCAGCGTAGCCCAGGGGGTCCTCGAGACCCAGTACTTC. Together with reference TRBV9 and TRBJ2-5, the CDR3 gives the full variable domain: DSGVTQTPKHLITATGQRVTLRCSPRSGDLSVYWYQQSLDQGLQFLIQYYNGEERAKGNILERFSAQQFPDLHSELNLSSLELGDSALYFCASSVAQGVLETQYFGPGTRLLVL.

The sample holds many counts of this clone. V gene TRBV5-1 combines with J gene TRBJ2-3; D may be TRBD1 (6 bases). The germline CDR1 and CDR2 sequences are SGHRS and YFSETQ. V lost 0 bases, J lost 4 bases, and 9 bases lay in between. This CDR3 comprises 14 residues. CDR3 loop: CASSLDRDPDTQYF. CDR3 nucleotide sequence: TGCGCCAGCAGCTTGGACAGGGATCCAGATACGCAGTATTTT.

A few counts support this clone. V is TRBV18 and J is TRBJ2-7, with TRBD2 identical over 7 bases. V shed 4 bases and J 0 bases; nucleotides not matched to a gene: 3. CDR3 length: 14 residues. CDR1 and CDR2 (germline): KGHSH, LQKENI. In DNA, the CDR3 is TGTGCCAGCTCACAACTAGCGAGCTCCTACGAGCAGTACTTC. Translation gives CASSQLASSYEQYF. Together with reference TRBV18 and TRBJ2-7, the CDR3 gives the full variable domain: NAGVMQNPRHLVRRRGQEARLRCSPMKGHSHVYWYRQLPEEGLKFMVYLQKENIIDESGMPKERFSAEFPKEGPSILRIQQVVRGDSAAYFCASSQLASSYEQYFGPGTRLTVT.

Details on this clone: Other DNA sequences of this sample code for an identical CDR3. DNA of the CDR3: TGTGCCAGCAGCCCGGACAGGGGGTCCTACAATGAGCAGTTCTTC. Its translation: CASSPDRGSYNEQFF. The chain uses TRBV7-2 and TRBJ2-1; 10 bases fit TRBD1. The germline V gene encodes CDR1 SGHTA and CDR2 FQGNSA. J gave up 1 base and V 5 bases, and 2 bases lay outside the gene matches. The CDR3 contains 15 residues.

This chain connects TRBV2 to TRBJ2-5, with TRBD2 identical over 8 bases. The germline V gene has CDR1 SNHLY and CDR2 FYNNEI. Germline trimming cut 8 bases from V and 5 bases from J; bases unmatched to any gene: 10. The CDR3 length is 14 residues. The CDR3 sequence is CASRNGRGEETQYF. CDR3 in DNA: TGTGCCAGCCGGAACGGGAGGGGCGAGGAGACCCAGTACTTC.

In this sample, this clone turned up a few times. The gene calls are TRBV30 and TRBJ1-4; D is perhaps TRBD1 (5 bases). CDR3 length: 14 residues. V dropped 1 base and J dropped 3 bases, with 9 bases sitting between them. Germline V gene data show CDR1 as GTSNPN and CDR2 as SVGIG (reference sequence). The CDR3 sequence is CAWSEGLSNEKLFF. In nucleotides, the CDR3 is TGTGCCTGGAGTGAGGGGCTGTCTAATGAAAAACTGTTTTTT. The entire variable domain, with the rest obtained from reference TRBV30 and TRBJ1-4, is as follows: SQTIHQWPATLVQPVGSPLSLECTVEGTSNPNLYWYRQAAGRGLQLLFYSVGIGQISSEVPQNLSASRPQDRQFILSSKKLLLSDSGFYLCAWSEGLSNEKLFFGSGTQLSVL.

In regard to this clone: It may be a read error: a sequence one base away is much more abundant. The gene calls are TRBV7-2 and TRBJ2-1; the D is unclear. Trimming stripped 6 bases from V and 3 bases from J, with 6 bases between. CDR3 size: 12 residues. The germline V gene encodes CDR1 SGHTA and CDR2 FQGNSA. As DNA, the CDR3 is TGTGCCAGCAGTTTTAACTACAATGAGCAGTTCTTC. Translating gives CASSFNYNEQFF. Full variable domain (remainder filled in from reference TRBV7-2 and TRBJ2-1): GAGVSQSPSNKVTEKGKDVELRCDPISGHTALYWYRQSLGQGLEFLIYFQGNSAPDKSGLPSDRFSAERTGGSVSTLTIQRTQQEDSAVYLCASSFNYNEQFFGPGTRLTVL.

The table lists this clone with many counts. Additional DNA sequences in this sample encode the identical CDR3. V gene TRBV2 combines with J gene TRBJ1-1, with D unclear. The V gene's germline CDR1 is SNHLY and CDR2 FYNNEI. Trimming stripped 6 bases from V and 2 bases from J, with 10 bases between. The CDR3 runs 13 residues. CDR3 sequence: CASSESPNTEAFF. The CDR3 coding sequence is TGTGCCAGCAGCGAGTCCCCCAACACTGAAGCTTTCTTT.

For the CDR3, the DNA is TGTGCCAGCAGCGTAGGGGACCCCGACCAAGAGACCCAGTACTTC. Its protein product is CASSVGDPDQETQYF. V usage is TRBV9 and J usage is TRBJ2-5, with D possibly being TRBD1 or TRBD2 (5 bases each). The germline CDR1 and CDR2 sequences are SGDLS and YYNGEE. Trimming removed 0 bases at V and 0 bases at J, with 9 bases between. This CDR3 comprises 15 residues. Full variable domain (rest looked up from reference TRBV9 and TRBJ2-5): DSGVTQTPKHLITATGQRVTLRCSPRSGDLSVYWYQQSLDQGLQFLIQYYNGEERAKGNILERFSAQQFPDLHSELNLSSLELGDSALYFCASSVGDPDQETQYFGPGTRLLVL.